The text below deals with one T cell receptor beta chain. Its antigen target is currently unknown. No quality values exist for individual bases; no much larger clone is one base distant. The data originate from a study of cytomegalovirus exposure and HLA in healthy donors (dated by TCRdb to about 2017). Regarding the complete study: An earlier analysis of approximately 640 of the donors reported 250 to 300 Gb of sequence data and 117 million unique TCR beta sequences from about 200 million T cells. An early release that covered fewer than 750 HLA-typed donors contained about 300 gigabases of sequencing data and tens of millions of unique TCR sequences. The genetic ancestry cluster associated with self-reported Caucasian donors included roughly 84% of the approximately 400 genotyped donors. The study aimed to test whether cataloging public T cell receptors could reveal signatures of past pathogen exposure. The study used immunosequencing to profile the T cell repertoires of under 700 subjects and linked those repertoires to cytomegalovirus serostatus. Besides the first cohort of roughly 640 subjects, a separate validation cohort made up of 120 different subjects was used. High-throughput TCR immunosequencing, statistical association of individual TCRs with disease status, and machine learning were combined to predict cytomegalovirus infection status. A later analysis re-analyzed previously published TCR beta repertoires from 666 donors and added high-resolution HLA genotyping to study TCR occurrence patterns. In the later analysis, no new phenotypic data were used to find candidate immune exposures; instead, reliance was placed on TCR beta sequences and their occurrence across donors. An earlier analysis of around 580 of the donors used high-throughput TCR beta sequencing to judge whether each TCR beta V gene segment behaved as functional or pseudogenic. Donor age, sex, ethnicity and CMV serostatus were collected together with the repertoire data. A later genetic analysis took genome-wide SNP genotypes for about 55% of the roughly 700 donors and used that subset as a discovery cohort. All discovery cohort repertoires had been generated on a single sequencing platform. Both class I and class II loci were covered by HLA typing, at four-digit resolution. The number of typed donors differed by locus: roughly 629-640 for A, B, C, DRB1 and DQB1; roughly 510 for DQA1; 600 to 610 for DPA1; and around 450 for DPB1. About 5 DR-DQ haplotypes were handled as single units for association and clustering, since linkage in the cohort was strong. Among 300 to 500 genotyped donors of the cohort, an average of approximately 240,000 unique TCR beta nucleotide sequences was sequenced per donor, of which roughly 17% were non-productive.

The CDR3, from cysteine to phenylalanine, totals 17 residues. Kept here is only the CDR3 DNA, which spans 51 bases and is read in frame from base 1. After removal of 5 bases from V and 5 bases from J, the junction retains 15 bases not matched to a gene. CDR1 SGHNT and CDR2 YENEEA are derived from the germline V gene. The cohort was made up of 500 to 800 healthy bone marrow donors. All cohort members were sampled while nominally healthy, although unrecorded immune exposures were likely present. The donor was CMV seronegative and was included in the group of hundreds of seronegative cohort members. Every donor gave a peripheral blood sample, and the peripheral blood mononuclear cells from that sample were used for TCR beta sequencing. The Qiagen DNeasy Blood Extraction Kit was used to extract genomic DNA from the blood cell samples. The library was made by the immunoSEQ multiplex PCR assay. For the multiplex PCR, a mixture combining 60 forward primers for TCR Vbeta segments and 13 reverse primers for TCR Jbeta segments was used. Amplification of the CDR3 region of rearranged TCR beta genes was performed with a multiplex PCR assay on genomic DNA. Amplified TCR beta libraries were sequenced as 87-base-pair reads on the Illumina HiSeq System. The authors' analysis ran thus. In a later analysis, tens of millions of unique TCR beta chains were counted across the 666 repertoires, and roughly 10 million of these chains were shared by at least two donors. A nearest-neighbor algorithm error-corrected the raw reads and collapsed the reads into unique sequences, merging closely related sequences to remove PCR and sequencing errors. CDR3 sequences were aligned to IMGT reference sequences to assign V, D and J gene segments. For a sequence to be retained, a match of at least six nucleotides was required to both a V gene segment and a J gene segment. Rearrangements were classified as productive when the CDR3 lacked stop codons and remained in frame with V and J, and all other rearrangements were classified as non-productive. Following IMGT convention, CDR3 was defined as the stretch from the second conserved V-encoded cysteine up to the conserved J-encoded phenylalanine. The earlier analysis of approximately 500 of the donors excluded sequences that lacked an unambiguous match to a single V gene segment. An earlier analysis of a few hundred of the donors called V segments functional above 56.7% productive rearrangements and segregating when the between-donor standard deviation exceeded 5%. A statistical classification framework was built to diagnose cytomegalovirus status from the catalog of TCR beta chain sequences. In a later analysis, TCR nucleotide sequences were compared against IMGT/GENE-DB human TR gene sequences so that V and J genes could be assigned. Using the TCRdist pipeline, a later analysis assigned CDR3 sequences along with most-parsimonious VDJ recombination scenarios. A later analysis defined each TCR beta chain by its CDR3 amino acid sequence plus V-gene family, and excluded reads lacking a unique V-gene family. In a later analysis, fewer than 600 highly shared, low-generation-probability nucleotide sequences were removed to address suspected cross-contamination and a sequencing artifact. In a later analysis, a clonal expansion index for each public chain was calculated from normalized within-repertoire ranks of inferred template counts. Generation probabilities in a later analysis came from a VDJ recombination model fitted to out-of-frame rearrangements, and those results were checked against IGoR. Hypergeometric tests were used in a later analysis to score TCR-TCR, TCR-HLA and TCR-CMV co-occurrence, with a repertoire-size bias correction applied to the TCR pairs. A later analysis estimated false discovery rates by permuting HLA or CMV assignments 20 times. In a later analysis, co-occurring TCRs were grouped using DBSCAN, and TCRdist sequence similarity was added for clustering within HLA-allele-positive subsets. For co-occurrence clustering, repertoires with fewer than 30,000 or more than 120,000 public chains were excluded, along with roughly 5 repertoires with anomalous nucleotide sharing. Sourced from immuneACCESS, this table was stored by TCRdb with only in-frame sequences that have V and J called. A share of the clones is absent; for the studies checked, an unresolved V gene accounts for under half, and the remainder has no known explanation. V and J calls and clone size follow that table, whereas D and trimming were derived from the DNA. The sample data list 50,000 to 65,000 clones, and 70% to 75% of these were observed just once. Of the sample, less than 7% is held by the ten largest clones.

Here is what the overall study found, with its caveats: In a later analysis, several top co-occurrence clusters were reported to appear linked to parvovirus B19, influenza, CMV and Epstein-Barr virus. The sequencing pipeline was judged likely to have produced a cluster of highly shared sequence variants as a technical artifact. Some IMGT-functional V segments, including TRBV6-2 and TRBV6-3, could not be distinguished by the 87-base-pair reads and were therefore excluded. The study gave a list of 150 to 200 TCR beta chains associated with cytomegalovirus. The authors suggested that the approach could potentially be extended to other disease states and immunological phenotypes. At a false discovery rate of 0.05, a later analysis linked under 20,000 TCR beta sequences to specific HLA alleles. HLA typing was unavailable for some donors at each locus, so association tests used only the typed subset. In a later analysis, HLA-associated TCR beta chains were found to be more clonally expanded and to have lower generation probabilities than equally common non-associated chains. According to a later analysis, most CMV-associated TCR beta chains appeared to be HLA-restricted, and the HLA associations seemed to be driven largely by CMV exposure. Seventeen rarely observed V segments, including chromosome 9 orphons, were excluded from the earlier analysis of some 590 of the donors because counts were too low. Correlated functional status among segregating V segments might reflect linkage disequilibrium, but an unknown experimental factor could not be ruled out. In vitro tests confirmed that a few of the cytomegalovirus-associated TCR beta chains recognize cytomegalovirus antigens. An association between a missense DCLRE1C variant and V-gene and J-gene trimming of TCR beta chains was found in a later genetic analysis and replicated in an independent cohort. A later analysis found that TCR association rates varied across HLA loci, with DRB1 alleles showing the most associated TCRs and HLA-C alleles the fewest. While some public TCRs were present in many individuals, most TCR sequences turned up only very rarely across donors. According to a later genetic analysis, donors in an Asian-associated ancestry cluster had fewer N-insertions in productive TCRs than the approximately 630-donor mean. When HLA alleles, especially DR and DQ, strongly co-occurred, attributing TCR associations to individual alleles was difficult. The only immune exposure information available for the cohort was CMV serostatus. Only TCR beta chains were sequenced in this cohort, and the absence of alpha or paired-chain data limited detectable features. A further reported finding was that TCR beta sequences accurately predicted the HLA-A and HLA-B alleles for most subjects in the first cohort. Roughly uniform sequencing depth across donors was assumed in presence/absence analyses, although this assumption may not hold. An earlier analysis of several hundred of the donors showed that most TCR beta V segments appeared in productive rearrangements either about 87% or about 30% of the time, which broadly matched IMGT annotations. The classifier was reported to diagnose cytomegalovirus status with high specificity and sensitivity in both the original cohort and the validation cohort.

The sample was PBMCs. This clonotype was obtained from a woman between 25 and 40 years old in good health and CMV-seronegative. The chain employs TRBV11-3 and TRBJ1-5, with TRBD1 identical over 7 junction bases. In nucleotides, the sequence is TGTGCCAGCAGCACACGAACTCGGGACAGTTCCTATCAGCCCCAGCATTTT. It is translated as CASSTRTRDSSYQPQHF.